The 2 T cell receptor beta chains reported below all come from one sample, sequenced in a study of post-analysis software for immune sequencing data (dated by TCRdb to the mid-2010s). No cognate antigen is known for these TCRs. Libraries were constructed by PCR. The sequencer listed for this sample is Illumina HiSeq 2500. To reduce PCR and sequencing biases, unique molecular identifiers were built into the TCR beta cDNA libraries. In-frame beta chains were kept once TCRdb had trimmed the public reads at Q25 with fastp and called clones with MiXCR. Identical CDR3 protein sequences are pooled into one entry, listed with their most common genes and DNA. Within this sample are around 710,000 distinct CDR3 sequences, with 35% to 55% of them counted one time only. The top ten clonotypes cover 4.9% of the sample. What the work shows at the level of the full study, not this receptor alone: Significantly higher frequencies in patients than in controls were found for roughly 5 TRBV segments, including TRBV5-6, TRBV5-1 and TRBV20-1.

The specimen sequenced was blood. All receptors derive from a girl between 10 and 17 years old with multiple sclerosis.

This rearrangement joins TRBV10-1 to TRBJ2-7; 9 nucleotides agree with TRBD1. The CDR3 length is 15 residues. Per the germline V gene, CDR1 is WNHNN and CDR2 is SYGVQD (reference sequence). Germline trimming cut 0 bases from V and 7 bases from J; bases unmatched to any gene: 7. The DNA for the CDR3 is TGCGCCAGCAGTGAGTCGGACAGGGGCCAGGTGGAGCAGTACTTC. Protein product: CASSESDRGQVEQYF.

The chain uses TRBV20-1 and TRBJ1-2; no clear D gene. There are 13 residues in the CDR3. V dropped 7 bases and J dropped 2 bases, with 14 bases sitting between them. Germline V gene data show CDR1 as DFQATT and CDR2 as SNEGSKA (reference sequence). In nucleotides, the CDR3 is TGCAGTGTTAGGCCCGTGGAGAACTATGGCTACACCTTC. This encodes CSVRPVENYGYTF.